Each of the 18 T cell receptor beta chains below was sequenced from the same sample in a study of OX40 agonist ivuxolimab in advanced cancers. The receptor library was made with the immunoSEQ multiplex PCR assay. TCRdb carries this immuneACCESS record with in-frame sequences only. Its versions omit some clonotypes, under half of them owing to an unresolved V gene in the studies checked, with the rest unexplained. The sample data list 70,000 to 95,000 clones, and approximately 94% of these were observed just once. 9.5% to 10% of the sample rests with the top ten. Specimen: CD4+ or CD8+ T cells sorted from blood, collected in a trial of the OX40 agonist ivuxolimab. The receptor source for this set is an adult with an advanced solid tumor such as melanoma, head and neck, liver or kidney cancer.

This sequence joins TRBV29-1 and TRBJ2-2; 10 positions agree with TRBD2. Germline values: CDR1 SQVTM, CDR2 ANQGSEA. V dropped 1 base and J dropped 4; count of bases not matched to a gene: 9. This CDR3 is 17 amino acids long. The CDR3 protein is CSVEGTSGKGTTGELFF. The CDR3 DNA is TGCAGCGTTGAAGGGACTAGCGGAAAGGGGACCACCGGGGAGCTGTTTTTT.

This clone is a singleton in its sample. CDR3 bases: TGTGCCAGCAGCTTGGTTCGAGAAATGAACACTGAAGCTTTCTTT. This sequence encodes CASSLVREMNTEAFF. This chain connects TRBV5-4 to TRBJ1-1; no clear D. Germline V CDR1 and CDR2: SGHNT, YYREEE (reference sequence). The CDR3 covers 15 residues. V lost 0 bases and J lost 0, with 9 bases in between.

The chain recombines TRBV9 with TRBJ2-3, with D maybe TRBD2 (5 bases). The V gene lost 0 bases and the J gene lost 6 bases, with 17 bases spanning the gap. CDR1 and CDR2 (germline): SGDLS, YYNGEE. The CDR3 is 16 amino acids. In DNA, the CDR3 is TGTGCCAGCAGCGTAGGGAGTAGCGACCTTCTCGATACGCAGTATTTT. This codes for CASSVGSSDLLDTQYF. Drawing the rest from reference TRBV9 and TRBJ2-3, the complete variable domain is DSGVTQTPKHLITATGQRVTLRCSPRSGDLSVYWYQQSLDQGLQFLIQYYNGEERAKGNILERFSAQQFPDLHSELNLSSLELGDSALYFCASSVGSSDLLDTQYFGPGTRLTVL.

Only a few counts were recorded for this clone. J is TRBJ2-1 and V is TRBV11-1, with 10 bases matching TRBD1. The germline V gene has CDR1 SGHAT and CDR2 FQDESV (reference sequence). The CDR3 runs to 17 residues. V lost 5 bases, J lost 6 bases, and 13 bases stayed unmatched. CDR3 residues: CASSPGQGGLLGNEQFF. The CDR3 DNA sequence: TGTGCCAGCAGCCCAGGACAGGGGGGTCTACTAGGCAATGAGCAGTTCTTC.

A single count supports this clone. The rearrangement uses TRBV7-6 and TRBJ1-3; D remains ambiguous. The germline CDR1 and CDR2 sequences are SGHVS and FNYEAQ. The CDR3 extends over 16 amino acids. Deletions cut 1 base from V and 0 bases from J, with 10 bases between. The CDR3 DNA follows: TGTGCCAGCAGCTTAGAGGCAGGCCACTCTGGAAACACCATATATTTT. Protein: CASSLEAGHSGNTIYF.

V usage is TRBV10-3 and J usage is TRBJ2-3; perhaps TRBD1 as D (5 bases). The germline gives CDR1 ENHRY, CDR2 SYGVKD. The CDR3 extends over 15 amino acids. V lost 3 bases and J lost 0, with 10 bases in between. The CDR3 region has the DNA TGTGCCATCAGTGAAGGGGCCAGCAGCACAGATACGCAGTATTTT. As protein: CAISEGASSTDTQYF.

The rearrangement joins TRBV27 to TRBJ1-5; TRBD1 aligns across 9 bases. CDR3 length equals 15 residues. V gave up 5 bases and J gave up 2 bases; unmatched junction bases: 4. The germline V gene encodes CDR1 MNHEY and CDR2 SMNVEV (reference sequence). CDR3 amino acids: CASSEWTGGNQPQHF. For the CDR3, the DNA is TGTGCCAGCAGTGAATGGACAGGGGGCAATCAGCCCCAGCATTTT.

This chain connects TRBV28 to TRBJ2-1; TRBD2 matches at 8 bases. There are 16 residues in the CDR3. From germline, CDR1 is MDHEN and CDR2 SYDVKM. Germline trimming cut 5 bases from V and 5 bases from J; bases unmatched to any gene: 11. The CDR3 bases are TGTGCCAGCAGTCTCCAACCGGGACTAGTGAACAATGAGCAGTTCTTC. Translation gives CASSLQPGLVNNEQFF.

The rearrangement uses TRBV5-6 and TRBJ2-1; D not resolved. This CDR3 is 12 amino acids long. The germline gives CDR1 SGHDT, CDR2 YYEEEE. V dropped 0 bases and J dropped 9 bases, with 7 bases sitting between them. The CDR3 nucleotides are TGTGCCAGCAGCTTGGTCGTGGGTGAGCAGTTCTTC. The encoded protein is CASSLVVGEQFF.

V is TRBV30 and J is TRBJ2-7; D gene uncertain. The CDR3 length is 12 residues. V was pared by 0 bases and J by 5 bases, with 8 bases between. Germline CDR1 GTSNPN, CDR2 SVGIG (reference sequence). The DNA of the CDR3 is TGTGCCTGGAGTGTTTACGGCGACGAGCAGTACTTC. Protein product: CAWSVYGDEQYF. Combining the CDR3 with reference TRBV30 and TRBJ2-7 gives the whole variable domain SQTIHQWPATLVQPVGSPLSLECTVEGTSNPNLYWYRQAAGRGLQLLFYSVGIGQISSEVPQNLSASRPQDRQFILSSKKLLLSDSGFYLCAWSVYGDEQYFGPGTRLTVT.

The chain combines TRBV27 with TRBJ2-7; 11 nucleotides agree with TRBD1. Germline CDR1 reads MNHEY; CDR2 reads SMNVEV (reference sequence). CDR3 length: 14 residues. The junction had 7 bases not matched to a gene; V was cut back by 6 bases and J by 6 bases. The CDR3 protein is CASRLGQGAREQYF. DNA of the CDR3: TGTGCCAGCAGGTTAGGACAGGGGGCTCGCGAGCAGTACTTC.

The chain uses TRBV9 and TRBJ1-2; D unclear. The CDR3 runs 15 residues. V was pared by 1 base and J by 3 bases, with 13 bases between. The V gene's germline CDR1 is SGDLS and CDR2 YYNGEE. CDR3 region: CASSVMGGQDYGYTF. In DNA form, the CDR3 reads TGTGCCAGCAGCGTAATGGGCGGGCAAGACTATGGCTACACCTTC.

This chain joins TRBV5-4 and TRBJ2-1; possible D gene TRBD1, 6 bases. Germline assignment: CDR1 SGHNT and CDR2 YYREEE (reference sequence). CDR3 length: 15 residues. V lost 4 bases to trimming and J lost 5 bases, with 16 bases between them. CDR3 in DNA: TGTGCCAGCAGCCTGCCGTTGACAGGAGACAATGAGCAGTTCTTC. This translates into CASSLPLTGDNEQFF.

The chain carries TRBV7-6 and TRBJ1-1; D perhaps matches TRBD1 (5 bases). This CDR3 spans 14 amino acids. Trimming shortened V by 5 bases and J by 7 bases, and 17 bases separated the two germline ends. Germline-derived CDR1 and CDR2 are SGHVS and FNYEAQ. In nucleotides, the CDR3 is TGTGCCAGCAGCCCCGCAGCAGGGCCCTATGAAGCTTTCTTT. It yields the protein CASSPAAGPYEAFF.

The count of this clone is one. This sequence joins TRBV7-9 and TRBJ2-1; D is possibly TRBD1 (6 bases). CDR3 length equals 15 residues. The germline gives CDR1 SEHNR, CDR2 FQNEAQ (reference sequence). Trimming left V 5 bases short and J 1 base short, with 12 bases between. CDR3 loop: CASSLRQDSYNEQFF. CDR3 nucleotide sequence: TGTGCCAGCAGCCTACGACAGGATTCCTACAATGAGCAGTTCTTC.

The chain has TRBV2 and TRBJ1-2, with a weak D call TRBD1 (5 bases). The CDR3 totals 12 residues. The V gene lost 3 bases and the J gene lost 8 bases, with 10 bases spanning the gap. Germline lookup yields CDR1 SNHLY and CDR2 FYNNEI. The CDR3 is CASSEIRQGYTF. CDR3 DNA sequence: TGTGCCAGCAGTGAGATCCGACAGGGCTACACCTTC. Based on the CDR3 plus reference TRBV2 and TRBJ1-2, the full variable domain is EPEVTQTPSHQVTQMGQEVILRCVPISNHLYFYWYRQILGQKVEFLVSFYNNEISEKSEIFDDQFSVERPDGSNFTLKIRSTKLEDSAMYFCASSEIRQGYTFGSGTRLTVV.

As concerns this clone: Other DNA sequences within the sample encode an identical CDR3. The chain has TRBV27 and TRBJ2-6; D gene unclear. The CDR3 totals 13 residues. The V and J ends lost 0 bases and 3 bases respectively, with 0 bases between them. Looked up from germline, CDR1 is MNHEY and CDR2 is SMNVEV (reference sequence). The chain's CDR3 is CASSLSGANVLTF. For the CDR3, the DNA is TGTGCCAGCAGTTTATCTGGGGCCAACGTCCTGACTTTC.

V is TRBV18 and J is TRBJ2-7, with D unclear. Germline CDR1 is KGHSH and CDR2 is LQKENI. Deletions cut 3 bases from V and 3 bases from J, with 9 bases between. This CDR3 has 13 residues. The CDR3 spells CASSPPKYYEQYF. CDR3 DNA: TGTGCCAGCTCACCTCCGAAATACTACGAGCAGTACTTC.